The present T cell receptor beta chain was sequenced within a study of human T cells and chemical hapten exposure. On the study more broadly: The study traced per-sample TCR yield variation mainly to small differences in pooled library volumes.

General observations from the study: TCRs above 1 in 1000 frequency stayed constant with DPC sensitization.

This clonotype occurred many times. Antigen: not known. V was clipped by 4 bases and J by 10 bases; unmatched bases: 13. There are 15 residues in the CDR3. Germline V lookup: CDR1 LGHNA, CDR2 YSLEER. Single cDNA molecules in the library carried unique molecular identifiers attached during preparation. Authors' methods: Ranging from roughly 23,224 to 750,000, TCR counts per sample had a median value of approximately 99,000. TCRdb analysed the RACE reads with MiXCR anew, one entry per CDR3 protein. The V and J calls and clone size come from TCRdb's table, not from the authors' own analysis. The sample lists some 65,000 distinct CDR3 sequences, approximately 6.1% occurring once. Noted time point: healthy volunteer bleed at 6 weeks. Extraction of total RNA was performed on unfractionated whole blood.

Sequenced: whole blood. This chain uses TRBV4-3 with TRBJ2-3; 8 bases line up with TRBD2. The receptor's source is a female donor in good health. Some clones in this sample may be carry-over from other donors' samples. This CDR3 is CASSRGTSYGIAQYF. The DNA of the CDR3 is TGCGCCAGCAGCCGCGGGACTAGTTATGGTATAGCGCAGTATTTT.